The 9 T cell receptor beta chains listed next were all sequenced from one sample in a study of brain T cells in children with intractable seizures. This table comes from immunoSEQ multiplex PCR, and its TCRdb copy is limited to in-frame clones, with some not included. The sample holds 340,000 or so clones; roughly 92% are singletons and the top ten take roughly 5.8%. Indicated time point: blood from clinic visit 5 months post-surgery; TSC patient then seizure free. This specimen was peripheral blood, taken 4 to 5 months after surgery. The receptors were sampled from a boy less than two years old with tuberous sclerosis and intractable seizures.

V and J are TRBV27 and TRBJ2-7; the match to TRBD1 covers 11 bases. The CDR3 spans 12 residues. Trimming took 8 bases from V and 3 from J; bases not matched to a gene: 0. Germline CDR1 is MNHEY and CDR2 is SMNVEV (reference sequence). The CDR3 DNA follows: TGTGCCAGCGGGACAGGGGGCTACGAGCAGTACTTC. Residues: CASGTGGYEQYF.

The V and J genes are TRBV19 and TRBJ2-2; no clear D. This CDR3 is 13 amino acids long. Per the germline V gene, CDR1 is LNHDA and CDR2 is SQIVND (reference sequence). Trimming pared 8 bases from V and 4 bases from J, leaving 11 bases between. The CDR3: CASGIAGTGELFF. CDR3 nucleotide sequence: TGTGCCAGTGGAATTGCCGGCACCGGGGAGCTGTTTTTT. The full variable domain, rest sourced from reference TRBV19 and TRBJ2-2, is DGGITQSPKYLFRKEGQNVTLSCEQNLNHDAMYWYRQDPGQGLRLIYYSQIVNDFQKGDIAEGYSVSREKKESFPLTVTSAQKNPTAFYLCASGIAGTGELFFGEGSRLTVL.

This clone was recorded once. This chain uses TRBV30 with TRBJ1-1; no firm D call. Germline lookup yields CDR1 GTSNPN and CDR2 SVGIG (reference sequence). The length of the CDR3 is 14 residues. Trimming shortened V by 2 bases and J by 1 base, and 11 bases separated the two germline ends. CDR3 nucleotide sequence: TGTGCCTGGAGTCCGCGACTCCGGAACACTGAAGCTTTCTTT. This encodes CAWSPRLRNTEAFF.

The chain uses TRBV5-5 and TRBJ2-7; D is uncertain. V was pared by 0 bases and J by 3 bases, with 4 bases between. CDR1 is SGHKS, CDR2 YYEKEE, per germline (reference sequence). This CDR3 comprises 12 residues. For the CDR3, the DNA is TGTGCCAGCAGCTTGGGTTTCTACGAGCAGTACTTC. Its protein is CASSLGFYEQYF.

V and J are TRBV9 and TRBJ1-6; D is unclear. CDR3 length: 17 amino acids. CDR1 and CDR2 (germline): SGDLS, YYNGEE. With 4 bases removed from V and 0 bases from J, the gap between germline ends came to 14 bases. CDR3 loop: CASSPVDLGSYNSPLHF. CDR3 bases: TGTGCCAGCAGCCCCGTTGACCTTGGCTCCTATAATTCACCCCTCCACTTT. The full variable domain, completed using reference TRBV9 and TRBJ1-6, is DSGVTQTPKHLITATGQRVTLRCSPRSGDLSVYWYQQSLDQGLQFLIQYYNGEERAKGNILERFSAQQFPDLHSELNLSSLELGDSALYFCASSPVDLGSYNSPLHFGNGTRLTVT.

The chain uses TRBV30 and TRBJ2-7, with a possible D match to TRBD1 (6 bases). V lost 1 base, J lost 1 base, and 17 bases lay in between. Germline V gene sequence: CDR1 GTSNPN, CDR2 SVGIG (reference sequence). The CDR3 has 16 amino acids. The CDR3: CAWSERGWTVSYEQYF. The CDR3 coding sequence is TGTGCCTGGAGTGAAAGGGGATGGACAGTGTCCTACGAGCAGTACTTC.

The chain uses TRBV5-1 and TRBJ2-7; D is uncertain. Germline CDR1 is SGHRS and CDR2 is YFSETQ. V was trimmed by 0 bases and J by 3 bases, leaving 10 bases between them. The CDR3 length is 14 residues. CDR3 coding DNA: TGCGCCAGCAGCTTGGTTCCAGGTTACTACGAGCAGTACTTC. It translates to CASSLVPGYYEQYF. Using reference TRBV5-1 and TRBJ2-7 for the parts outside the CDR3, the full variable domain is KAGVTQTPRYLIKTRGQQVTLSCSPISGHRSVSWYQQTPGQGLQFLFEYFSETQRNKGNFPGRFSGRQFSNSRSEMNVSTLELGDSALYLCASSLVPGYYEQYFGPGTRLTVT.

The CDR3 region has the DNA TGTGCCACCAGTGATTCGGGGACGCCTGAAGCTTTCTTT. Translation gives CATSDSGTPEAFF. The chain links TRBV24-1 to TRBJ1-1, with a weak D call TRBD1 (5 bases). CDR1 is KGHDR, CDR2 SFDVKD, per germline. CDR3 length: 13 amino acids. V lost 2 bases and J lost 6, with 9 bases in between.

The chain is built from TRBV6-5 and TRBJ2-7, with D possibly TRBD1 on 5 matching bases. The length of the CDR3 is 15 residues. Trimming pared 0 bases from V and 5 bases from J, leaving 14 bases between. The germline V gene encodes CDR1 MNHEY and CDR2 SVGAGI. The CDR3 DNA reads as TGTGCCAGCAGTTACTCCCGGCAGGGTGAACACGAGCAGTACTTC. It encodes CASSYSRQGEHEQYF.